The 14 T cell receptor beta chains in this list originate from one sample, sequenced in a study of T cells in localized non-small cell lung cancer. Generated by immunoSEQ multiplex PCR, the TCRdb table keeps only in-frame clones and is missing some. The table has 3,000 to 3,500 clones, about 31% seen once. The material was lung tumor tissue, obtained before any cancer treatment. These TCRs come from a man aged 35-69 years with stage III lung adenocarcinoma.

This CDR3 is CASSYTRGPLEQYF. As DNA, the CDR3 is TGTGCCAGCAGTTACACTAGGGGTCCTCTCGAGCAGTACTTC. This chain links TRBV6-8 with TRBJ2-7; D assignment may be TRBD1 or TRBD2 (5 bases each). The CDR3 is 14 residues long. Trimming left V 2 bases short and J 6 bases short, with 14 bases between. Germline V gene sequence: CDR1 MNHGY, CDR2 SAAAGT.

The chain combines TRBV29-1 with TRBJ1-1; 10 nucleotides agree with TRBD1. V dropped 4 bases and J dropped 1; count of bases not matched to a gene: 0. CDR1 is SQVTM and CDR2 is ANQGSEA in the germline V gene. This CDR3 comprises 13 residues. The CDR3 bases are TGCAGCGTTGGGACAGGGGGGAACACTGAAGCTTTCTTT. The encoded protein is CSVGTGGNTEAFF.

The chain carries TRBV18 and TRBJ1-2, with D maybe TRBD1 (5 bases). Germline CDR1 is KGHSH and CDR2 is LQKENI. The CDR3 is made up of 15 amino acids. Trimming removed 2 bases from V and 1 base from J, with 11 bases in between. The CDR3, as DNA: TGTGCCAGCTCACCATCACAGGACCTTAACTATGGCTACACCTTC. Its translation is CASSPSQDLNYGYTF.

The rearrangement uses TRBV5-1 and TRBJ1-2; D is perhaps TRBD1 (5 bases). This CDR3 has 15 residues. V was clipped by 2 bases and J by 5 bases, with 16 bases between them. Germline assignment: CDR1 SGHRS and CDR2 YFSETQ. The CDR3 region has the DNA TGCGCCAGCAGCTTAACTGCCGGGACCGTTTATGGCTACACCTTC. Translation: CASSLTAGTVYGYTF.

In this sample, this clone turned up a few times. The CDR3 region has the DNA TGTGCCAGCAGCTCCCAGACAGGGAAAAATGAGCAGTTCTTC. It specifies CASSSQTGKNEQFF. The rearrangement links TRBV11-3 to TRBJ2-1, with 7 bases aligning to TRBD1. Germline CDR1 is SGHNT and CDR2 is YENEEA. The junction had 7 bases not matched to a gene; V was cut back by 4 bases and J by 7 bases. CDR3 length equals 14 residues.

The gene calls are TRBV18 and TRBJ2-1, with D perhaps TRBD1 (6 bases). This CDR3 is 18 amino acids long. The germline V and J ends were trimmed by 0 bases and 6 bases, with 21 bases remaining between them. From germline, CDR1 is KGHSH and CDR2 LQKENI. The CDR3 is CASSPPMGAPDILNEQFF. CDR3 DNA: TGTGCCAGCTCACCACCAATGGGGGCTCCGGATATACTCAATGAGCAGTTCTTC. The full variable domain, rest sourced from reference TRBV18 and TRBJ2-1, is NAGVMQNPRHLVRRRGQEARLRCSPMKGHSHVYWYRQLPEEGLKFMVYLQKENIIDESGMPKERFSAEFPKEGPSILRIQQVVRGDSAAYFCASSPPMGAPDILNEQFFGPGTRLTVL.

This clone occurred a few times. The CDR3 region has the DNA TGTGCCAGCAGTGCCAACGCCAAAAACATTCAGTACTTC. It specifies CASSANAKNIQYF. The chain recombines TRBV9 with TRBJ2-4; no reliable D call. Trimming left V 5 bases short and J 1 base short, with 7 bases between. The CDR3 runs to 13 residues. From germline, CDR1 is SGDLS and CDR2 YYNGEE.

The V and J genes are TRBV6-8 and TRBJ2-3; TRBD1 matches at 9 bases. This CDR3 comprises 15 residues. V was pared by 10 bases and J by 3 bases, with 11 bases of the junction left unmatched. Germline assignment: CDR1 MNHGY and CDR2 SAAAGT. CDR3 sequence: CATGTGQGSTDTQYF. For the CDR3, the DNA is TGTGCCACCGGAACGGGACAGGGAAGTACAGATACGCAGTATTTT.

This clone was counted between two and nine times. The CDR3 coding sequence is TGTGCCAGCTCATCTAGCTCCTACGAGCAGTACTTC. This gives the protein CASSSSSYEQYF. The chain employs TRBV18 and TRBJ2-7; D is unclear. The V and J ends lost 5 bases and 0 bases respectively, with 5 bases between them. This CDR3 is built from 12 residues. Per the germline V gene, CDR1 is KGHSH and CDR2 is LQKENI.

The chain carries TRBV7-8 and TRBJ1-5; no clear D gene. The CDR3 is made up of 13 amino acids. Germline V CDR1 and CDR2: SGHVS, FQNEAQ. V lost 6 bases, J lost 3 bases, and 9 bases lay in between. The CDR3 DNA sequence: TGTGCCAGCAGTTCCACGACCAATCAGCCCCAGCATTTT. Translation gives CASSSTTNQPQHF.

J is TRBJ2-2 and V is TRBV6-8, with TRBD2 matching 8 bases. Germline CDR1 MNHGY, CDR2 SAAAGT. With V trimmed by 5 bases and J by 6 bases, 8 bases remained unmatched. This CDR3 has 15 residues. The CDR3 loop is CASSKGLVAAGELFF. The CDR3 nucleotides are TGTGCCAGCAGTAAGGGACTAGTCGCGGCCGGGGAGCTGTTTTTT.

The sample holds one count of this clone. Here the CDR3 reads CASSSGQTNEKLFF. CDR3 nucleotide sequence: TGCGCCAGCAGCTCGGGACAGACTAATGAAAAACTGTTTTTT. The chain employs TRBV5-1 and TRBJ1-4; 7 bases are a match to TRBD1. Trimming took 3 bases from V and 2 from J; bases not matched to a gene: 1. Germline V gene sequence: CDR1 SGHRS, CDR2 YFSETQ. The CDR3 covers 14 residues.

The rearrangement uses TRBV11-3 and TRBJ1-2; the match to TRBD1 covers 8 bases. This CDR3 spans 14 amino acids. CDR1 is SGHNT and CDR2 is YENEEA in the germline V gene. V lost 5 bases, J lost 4 bases, and 6 bases stayed unmatched. Written as DNA, the CDR3 is TGTGCCAGCAGCGTGCAGGGGGCCAGCTATGGCTACACCTTC. Its protein is CASSVQGASYGYTF. Filled out from reference TRBV11-3 and TRBJ1-2, the complete variable domain reads EAGVVQSPRYKIIEKKQPVAFWCNPISGHNTLYWYLQNLGQGPELLIRYENEEAVDDSQLPKDRFSAERLKGVDSTLKIQPAELGDSAVYLCASSVQGASYGYTFGSGTRLTVV.

The chain joins TRBV19 to TRBJ1-1, with no clear D. Trimming shortened V by 5 bases and J by 0 bases, and 16 bases separated the two germline ends. The V gene's germline CDR1 is LNHDA and CDR2 SQIVND (reference sequence). There are 16 residues in the CDR3. CDR3 in DNA: TGTGCCAGTAGTCCCGACTACGGGTCCATGAACACTGAAGCTTTCTTT. This translates into CASSPDYGSMNTEAFF.